What follows are 10 T cell receptor beta chains derived from one specimen sequenced in a study of CD8 T cells in ankylosing spondylitis. Whole-study results and caveats: Within ankylosing spondylitis blood, a TCR beta motif made up of several highly homologous variants appeared to be characteristic.

Antigen specificity for these receptors is unknown. Each CDR3 protein is one row after TCRdb ran MiXCR on the 5' RACE reads. The table records under 950,000 distinct CDR3 sequences, over 15% of them present only once. Input material: blood, either unsorted or a sorted T cell fraction (not recorded which). These receptors came from a male donor with ankylosing spondylitis.

This clonotype has only a few counts. DNA for the CDR3: TGTGCCAGCAGCCCCCGGGGGGGTGGGGCTCCCACAGATACGCAGTATTTT. As protein: CASSPRGGGAPTDTQYF. The chain is built from TRBV12-3 or TRBV12-4 and TRBJ2-3; 8 positions match TRBD2. The CDR3 runs to 17 residues. The J segment lost 2 bases and the V segment lost 6 bases, leaving 13 bases of the junction unmatched.

V and J are TRBV28 and TRBJ2-3; 11 nucleotides align to TRBD2. CDR1 MDHEN and CDR2 SYDVKM come from the germline V gene. Trimming cost V 10 bases and J 2 bases; bases outside gene matches: 14. The CDR3 is made up of 17 amino acids. CDR3 in amino acids: CATGKSTSGEVTDTQYF. In DNA form, the CDR3 reads TGTGCCACCGGGAAATCGACTAGCGGGGAGGTCACAGATACGCAGTATTTT.

This chain's CDR3 is CASTSLVGLGNNEQFF. DNA for the CDR3: TGCGCCAGCACCTCCCTGGTGGGGCTAGGGAACAATGAGCAGTTCTTC. J is TRBJ2-1 and V is TRBV4-1; D might be TRBD1 (5 bases). Trimming left V 7 bases short and J 5 bases short, with 21 bases between. The germline V gene has CDR1 MGHRA and CDR2 YSYEKL. This CDR3 has 16 amino acids.

This clonotype was seen a handful of times. The chain uses TRBV7-9 and TRBJ1-1, with TRBD1 identical over 12 bases. Trimming cost V 4 bases and J 3 bases; bases outside gene matches: 3. Germline V gene sequence: CDR1 SEHNR, CDR2 FQNEAQ (reference sequence). This CDR3 has 15 amino acids. The chain's CDR3 is CASSSGQGADTEAFF. CDR3 nucleotide sequence: TGTGCCAGCAGCTCGGGACAGGGGGCGGACACTGAAGCTTTCTTT. The whole variable domain, remainder taken from reference TRBV7-9 and TRBJ1-1, is DTGVSQNPRHKITKRGQNVTFRCDPISEHNRLYWYRQTLGQGPEFLTYFQNEAQLEKSRLLSDRFSAERPKGSFSTLEIQRTEQGDSAMYLCASSSGQGADTEAFFGQGTRLTVV.

The gene calls are TRBV7-2 and TRBJ2-7; 10 nucleotides align to TRBD2. With 0 bases clipped from V and 3 bases from J, the junction kept 5 bases outside the gene matches. CDR3 length: 16 amino acids. Germline assignment: CDR1 SGHTA and CDR2 FQGNSA. CDR3 DNA: TGTGCCAGCAGCTTAGCGCAGCGGGAGGGCCACTACGAGCAGTACTTC. Its protein is CASSLAQREGHYEQYF.

The rearrangement links TRBV5-5 to TRBJ2-5, with 8 bases identical to TRBD2. The CDR3 runs 15 residues. J was trimmed by 0 bases and V by 4 bases; bases with no gene match: 5. Germline CDR1 reads SGHKS; CDR2 reads YYEKEE (reference sequence). In DNA, the CDR3 is TGTGCCAGCAGCACCGGGAGGGCCCACCAAGAGACCCAGTACTTC. This encodes CASSTGRAHQETQYF.

J is TRBJ2-3 and V is TRBV20-1; 10 bases line up with TRBD2. CDR3 length equals 16 residues. V lost 4 bases, J lost 4 bases, and 11 bases stayed unmatched. From germline, CDR1 is DFQATT and CDR2 SNEGSKA (reference sequence). The CDR3 sequence is CSAKLAGGRGADTQYF. The CDR3 DNA reads TGCAGTGCTAAGTTAGCGGGGGGTAGAGGGGCAGATACGCAGTATTTT.

This clonotype came up a few times. CDR3 in amino acids: CASTALEKTEKLFF. The CDR3 DNA reads TGTGCCAGTACCGCTCTAGAAAAGACTGAAAAACTGTTTTTT. The chain joins TRBV19 to TRBJ1-4; the D is unclear. Between the trimmed V and J ends, which lost 7 bases and 7 bases, there was a span of 16 bases. Germline V CDR1 and CDR2: LNHDA, SQIVND (reference sequence). CDR3 length: 14 amino acids.

This clonotype has at least ten counts. The V and J genes are TRBV29-1 and TRBJ2-5; 12 nucleotides agree with TRBD2. The V gene's germline CDR1 is SQVTM and CDR2 ANQGSEA. The junction had 6 bases not matched to a gene; V was cut back by 5 bases and J by 5 bases. CDR3 length: 14 amino acids. The DNA of the CDR3 is TGCAGCGTTCTGACTAGCGGGAGAGGGGAGACCCAGTACTTC. Protein product: CSVLTSGRGETQYF.

This clonotype has just a few counts. This rearrangement joins TRBV7-9 to TRBJ2-5; D is perhaps TRBD1 (6 bases). The CDR3 totals 15 residues. V gave up 5 bases and J gave up 5 bases, with 18 bases separating them. CDR1 is SEHNR and CDR2 is FQNEAQ in the germline V gene (reference sequence). The CDR3 nucleotides read TGTGCCAGCAGCACTTCGGGACCGCAGGGGGAGACCCAGTACTTC. Encoded protein: CASSTSGPQGETQYF.